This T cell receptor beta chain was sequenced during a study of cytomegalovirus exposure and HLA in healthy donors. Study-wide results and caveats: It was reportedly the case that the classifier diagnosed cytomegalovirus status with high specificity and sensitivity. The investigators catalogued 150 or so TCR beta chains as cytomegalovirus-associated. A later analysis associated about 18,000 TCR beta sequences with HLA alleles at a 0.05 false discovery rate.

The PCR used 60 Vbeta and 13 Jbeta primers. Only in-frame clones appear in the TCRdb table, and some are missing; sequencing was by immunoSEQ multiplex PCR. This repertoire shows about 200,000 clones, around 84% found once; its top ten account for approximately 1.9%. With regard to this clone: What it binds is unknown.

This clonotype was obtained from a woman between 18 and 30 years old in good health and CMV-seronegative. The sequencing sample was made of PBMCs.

The chain's CDR3 is CASSPARGHEGNTEAFF. The CDR3 DNA reads TGTGCCAGCTCGCCTGCCAGGGGGCACGAGGGGAACACTGAAGCTTTCTTT. The chain is built from TRBV18 and TRBJ1-1; the match to TRBD1 covers 8 bases. Germline CDR1 and CDR2: KGHSH and LQKENI. The CDR3 length is 17 residues. After removal of 6 bases from V and 1 base from J, the junction contained 13 bases not matched to a gene.